A few counts support the clone carrying this T cell receptor (beta chain). A read error may be the cause here, since a much bigger clone is one base away. This entry is derived from a study of CD8 T cells in ankylosing spondylitis. The CDR3 length is 10 residues. The V gene lost 5 bases and the J gene lost 6 bases, with 4 bases spanning the gap. CDR1 SNHLY and CDR2 FYNNEI come from the germline V gene. From the 5' RACE reads, TCRdb called clonotypes with MiXCR, one entry per CDR3 protein. The data contain fewer than 200,000 distinct CDR3 sequences, 15% to 20% of them singletons. Sequencing input: blood, either unsorted or a sorted T cell fraction (not recorded which). The clonotype comes from a male donor aged 10-29 years with ankylosing spondylitis or in good health (not recorded which). This chain links TRBV2 with TRBJ2-5; no clear D. The CDR3, as DNA: TGTGCCAGCAGTTTACAGACCCAGTACTTC. It encodes CASSLQTQYF. Full variable domain (outside the CDR3, taken from reference TRBV2 and TRBJ2-5): EPEVTQTPSHQVTQMGQEVILRCVPISNHLYFYWYRQILGQKVEFLVSFYNNEISEKSEIFDDQFSVERPDGSNFTLKIRSTKLEDSAMYFCASSLQTQYFGPGTRLLVL.